This TCR beta chain derives from a study of blood T cell repertoires in COVID-19. Only in-frame clones appear in the TCRdb table, and some are missing; sequencing was by immunoSEQ multiplex PCR. The sample yields some 160,000 clones, roughly 89% seen once. This CDR3 has 15 amino acids. V lost 5 bases, J lost 4 bases, and 11 bases stayed unmatched. Per the germline V gene, CDR1 is GTSNPN and CDR2 is SVGIG (reference sequence). The TCR originated in a woman in her 70s with COVID-19, enrolled during active disease. The chain joins TRBV30 to TRBJ2-3; 8 bases are shared with TRBD2. Sample: peripheral blood. In nucleotides, the CDR3 is TGTGCCTGGGCAAACAACGGGGGGGGTGCAGATACGCAGTATTTT. Its translation is CAWANNGGGADTQYF.